What follows are 23 T cell receptor beta chains derived from one specimen sequenced in a study of OX40 agonist ivuxolimab in advanced cancers. Profiling relied on immunoSEQ multiplex PCR, and the TCRdb table lists in-frame clones only, not all of them. The data contain some 39,000 clones, 70% to 90% of them singletons. Sequencing used CD4+ or CD8+ T cells sorted from blood, obtained in a trial of the OX40 agonist ivuxolimab. The receptors here all came from an adult with an advanced solid tumor such as melanoma, head and neck, liver or kidney cancer.

The V gene is TRBV4-1, the J gene TRBJ2-1; TRBD2 matches at 10 bases. The J segment lost 6 bases and the V segment lost 0 bases, leaving 5 bases of the junction unmatched. The CDR3 consists of 16 residues. CDR1 and CDR2 (germline): MGHRA, YSYEKL. CDR3 coding DNA: TGCGCCAGCAGCCAAGAACTAATAGCGGGAGGCAATGAGCAGTTCTTC. It is translated as CASSQELIAGGNEQFF.

V and J are TRBV5-5 and TRBJ2-3, with D perhaps matching TRBD2 (6 bases). In germline, CDR1 is SGHKS, CDR2 YYEKEE (reference sequence). This CDR3 has 14 amino acids. Trimming took 4 bases from V and 3 from J, leaving 12 bases between them. Here the CDR3 reads CASSPDYGTDTQYF. CDR3 DNA: TGTGCCAGCAGCCCGGACTATGGTACAGATACGCAGTATTTT.

The chain uses TRBV30 and TRBJ1-5; D gene ambiguous. The CDR3 has 12 residues. V was shortened by 2 bases and J by 3 bases, with 5 bases between the two germline ends. Germline V CDR1 and CDR2: GTSNPN, SVGIG (reference sequence). The CDR3 region is CAWSPANQPQHF. CDR3 DNA: TGTGCCTGGAGTCCAGCCAATCAGCCCCAGCATTTT.

The chain recombines TRBV29-1 with TRBJ2-1; TRBD2 matches at 10 bases. V lost 2 bases to trimming and J lost 7 bases; unmatched junction nucleotides: 8. The CDR3 length is 15 residues. From germline, CDR1 is SQVTM and CDR2 ANQGSEA. The CDR3 coding sequence is TGCAGCGTTGAAACCCCGAGCGGGAGGGTGAATGAGCAGTTCTTC. It yields the protein CSVETPSGRVNEQFF.

The rearrangement links TRBV19 to TRBJ1-1; D perhaps matches TRBD1 (5 bases). The germline V and J ends were trimmed by 4 bases and 0 bases, with 9 bases remaining between them. CDR1 is LNHDA, CDR2 SQIVND, per germline (reference sequence). The CDR3 contains 14 residues. CDR3 residues: CASSKGPVNTEAFF. The DNA for the CDR3 is TGTGCCAGTAGTAAGGGACCCGTGAACACTGAAGCTTTCTTT. Using reference TRBV19 and TRBJ1-1 for the parts outside the CDR3, the full variable domain is DGGITQSPKYLFRKEGQNVTLSCEQNLNHDAMYWYRQDPGQGLRLIYYSQIVNDFQKGDIAEGYSVSREKKESFPLTVTSAQKNPTAFYLCASSKGPVNTEAFFGQGTRLTVV.

In its sample, this clone was seen once. The V gene is TRBV28, the J gene TRBJ1-1; maybe TRBD1 (6 bases). This CDR3 is built from 14 residues. Germline lookup yields CDR1 MDHEN and CDR2 SYDVKM. The V gene lost 5 bases and the J gene lost 11 bases, with 21 bases spanning the gap. The chain's CDR3 is CASSQTLDSLRAFF. CDR3 DNA: TGTGCCAGCAGTCAGACGTTGGACAGCCTTAGGGCTTTCTTT.

The chain is built from TRBV6-5 and TRBJ1-1, with TRBD1 matching 8 bases. The CDR3 is 12 amino acids. Germline V gene sequence: CDR1 MNHEY, CDR2 SVGAGI. After removal of 6 bases from V and 5 bases from J, the junction contained 2 bases not matched to a gene. The CDR3 spells CASRRTGTEAFF. In DNA, the CDR3 is TGTGCCAGCAGAAGGACAGGGACTGAAGCTTTCTTT.

The chain combines TRBV7-6 with TRBJ2-7; D remains unclear. The V end was cut by 3 bases, the J end by 0 bases, with 6 bases between. The CDR3 is 13 amino acids. CDR1 and CDR2 (germline): SGHVS, FNYEAQ. CDR3 sequence reads: CASSFNPSYEQYF. CDR3 coding DNA: TGTGCCAGCAGCTTCAATCCCTCCTACGAGCAGTACTTC. Using reference TRBV7-6 and TRBJ2-7 for the parts outside the CDR3, the full variable domain is GAGVSQSPRYKVTKRGQDVALRCDPISGHVSLYWYRQALGQGPEFLTYFNYEAQQDKSGLPNDRFSAERPEGSISTLTIQRTEQRDSAMYRCASSFNPSYEQYFGPGTRLTVT.

The chain recombines TRBV5-5 with TRBJ2-7; 7 nucleotides agree with TRBD1. CDR3 length: 12 residues. V lost 5 bases and J lost 5; bases outside the gene matches: 4. Germline V gene sequence: CDR1 SGHKS, CDR2 YYEKEE (reference sequence). The CDR3, as DNA: TGTGCCAGCAGACGTACAGGGGACGAGCAGTACTTC. It codes for CASRRTGDEQYF.

The V call is TRBV9, the J call TRBJ2-5, with D uncertain. V was cut by 2 bases and J by 2 bases, with 10 bases left in between. The length of the CDR3 is 14 residues. Germline-derived CDR1 and CDR2 are SGDLS and YYNGEE. CDR3 bases: TGTGCCAGCAGCGTGCAGGTCAGTCAAGAGACCCAGTACTTC. It is translated as CASSVQVSQETQYF.

The chain is built from TRBV29-1 and TRBJ1-2; D uncertain. The V end lost 8 bases, the J end lost 7 bases, and 17 bases lay between the germline ends. CDR3 length equals 12 residues. CDR1 is SQVTM and CDR2 is ANQGSEA in the germline V gene. The DNA for the CDR3 is TGCAGCCTATGGGTGTACCCAGGTGGCTACACCTTC. It is translated as CSLWVYPGGYTF.

This sequence joins TRBV28 and TRBJ1-2, with D hard to call. The CDR3 is 11 residues long. Germline V gene sequence: CDR1 MDHEN, CDR2 SYDVKM. V was pared by 4 bases and J by 3 bases, with 3 bases between. CDR3 region: CASSSYYGYTF. The CDR3 DNA reads TGTGCCAGCAGTTCATACTATGGCTACACCTTC.

This rearrangement joins TRBV7-2 to TRBJ2-1, with TRBD2 matching 8 bases. There are 18 residues in the CDR3. V was pared by 3 bases and J by 2 bases, with 12 bases of the junction left unmatched. Germline CDR1 reads SGHTA; CDR2 reads FQGNSA. The CDR3 protein is CASSFPMSAGGPYNEQFF. CDR3 sequence (DNA): TGTGCCAGCAGCTTTCCCATGAGCGCGGGAGGCCCCTACAATGAGCAGTTCTTC.

V usage is TRBV5-4 and J usage is TRBJ2-3; D gene ambiguous. Trimming pared 0 bases from V and 3 bases from J, leaving 14 bases between. This CDR3 spans 16 amino acids. CDR1 and CDR2 from the germline V gene are SGHNT and YYREEE (reference sequence). The CDR3 reads CASSLVGRIGTDTQYF. CDR3 coding DNA: TGTGCCAGCAGCTTGGTGGGCCGTATTGGGACAGATACGCAGTATTTT.

The chain has TRBV7-9 and TRBJ1-5; D call uncertain. Germline assignment: CDR1 SEHNR and CDR2 FQNEAQ (reference sequence). The CDR3 length is 15 residues. Trimming took off 4 bases at V and 7 bases at J, with 17 bases between the two ends. CDR3 bases: TGTGCCAGCAGCTCCTTTCCTGGGGAGGGACAGCCCCAGCATTTT. As protein: CASSSFPGEGQPQHF.

This chain joins TRBV11-2 and TRBJ2-1; 11 bases fit TRBD2. The junction had 9 bases not matched to a gene; V was cut back by 4 bases and J by 7 bases. The germline V gene encodes CDR1 SGHAT and CDR2 FQNNGV. The CDR3 spans 16 residues. The CDR3 loop is CASSSLSGRAGNEQFF. CDR3 sequence (DNA): TGTGCCAGCAGCTCCCTTAGCGGGAGGGCCGGGAATGAGCAGTTCTTC.

The chain couples TRBV5-8 to TRBJ2-1; 11 bases agree with TRBD2. Germline V gene sequence: CDR1 SGHTS, CDR2 YDEGEE. The ends lost 1 base at V and 5 bases at J; junction bases unmatched: 14. There are 19 residues in the CDR3. The DNA of the CDR3 is TGTGCCAGCAGCTTGACCGGGGTAGGTCTAGCGGGAGGCCACAATGAGCAGTTCTTC. Amino acid sequence: CASSLTGVGLAGGHNEQFF. Looking up the rest from reference TRBV5-8 and TRBJ2-1 gives the full variable domain: EAGVTQSPTHLIKTRGQQATLRCSPISGHTSVYWYQQALGLGLQFLLWYDEGEERNRGNFPPRFSGRQFPNYSSELNVNALELEDSALYLCASSLTGVGLAGGHNEQFFGPGTRLTVL.

The chain has TRBV7-2 and TRBJ2-7, with 12 bases identical to TRBD2. The length of the CDR3 is 14 residues. V lost 6 bases, J lost 3 bases, and 3 bases stayed unmatched. Germline V gene data show CDR1 as SGHTA and CDR2 as FQGNSA. This CDR3 reads CASRLTSGSYEQYF. The DNA for the CDR3 is TGTGCCAGCAGATTGACTAGCGGGAGCTACGAGCAGTACTTC. The whole variable domain, filled in from reference TRBV7-2 and TRBJ2-7, reads GAGVSQSPSNKVTEKGKDVELRCDPISGHTALYWYRQSLGQGLEFLIYFQGNSAPDKSGLPSDRFSAERTGGSVSTLTIQRTQQEDSAVYLCASRLTSGSYEQYFGPGTRLTVT.

V is TRBV5-8 and J is TRBJ2-7; D remains unclear. Trimming took off 4 bases at V and 3 bases at J, with 5 bases between the two ends. The length of the CDR3 is 11 residues. The germline V gene encodes CDR1 SGHTS and CDR2 YDEGEE. The CDR3 DNA follows: TGTGCCAGCAGCAACCGCTACGAGCAGTACTTC. It encodes CASSNRYEQYF.

The chain joins TRBV18 to TRBJ1-6; D uncertain. The germline V gene has CDR1 KGHSH and CDR2 LQKENI. Between the trimmed V and J ends, which lost 6 bases and 4 bases, there was a span of 4 bases. This CDR3 spans 12 amino acids. CDR3 protein: CASSQYNSPLHF. The CDR3 DNA follows: TGTGCCAGCTCGCAGTATAATTCACCCCTCCACTTT.

This clone turned up a few times. The chain combines TRBV11-2 with TRBJ1-1; D gene ambiguous. The germline gives CDR1 SGHAT, CDR2 FQNNGV. V was shortened by 5 bases and J by 7 bases, with 8 bases between the two germline ends. This CDR3 contains 11 residues. CDR3 sequence (DNA): TGTGCCAGCAGCGTCCGGTTTGAAGCTTTCTTT. Its translation is CASSVRFEAFF.

The chain combines TRBV27 with TRBJ1-1, with TRBD1 matching 7 bases. V trimming: 0 bases; J trimming: 7 bases; junction bases outside the gene matches: 14. Germline assignment: CDR1 MNHEY and CDR2 SMNVEV (reference sequence). The CDR3 loop spans 17 amino acids. CDR3 bases: TGTGCCAGCAGTTTATCGGTTTACAGGGGCCCTGCAGTTGAAGCTTTCTTT. As protein: CASSLSVYRGPAVEAFF.

This chain connects TRBV6-6 to TRBJ2-1, with a tentative D call TRBD2 (6 bases). CDR3 length: 11 amino acids. Per the germline V gene, CDR1 is MNHNY and CDR2 is SVGAGI (reference sequence). Trimming removed 6 bases at V and 9 bases at J, with 9 bases between. The CDR3 DNA reads as TGTGCCAGCAGGCGGGGCGGTGAGCAGTTCTTC. Its translation is CASRRGGEQFF.